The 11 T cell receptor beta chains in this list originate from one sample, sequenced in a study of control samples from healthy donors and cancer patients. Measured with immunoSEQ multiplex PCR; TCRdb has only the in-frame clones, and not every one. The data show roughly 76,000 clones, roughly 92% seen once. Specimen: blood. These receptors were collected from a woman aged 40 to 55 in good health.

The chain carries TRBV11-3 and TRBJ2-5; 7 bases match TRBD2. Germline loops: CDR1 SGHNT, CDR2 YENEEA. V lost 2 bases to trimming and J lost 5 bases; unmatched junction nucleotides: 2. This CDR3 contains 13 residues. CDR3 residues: CASSLFSGETQYF. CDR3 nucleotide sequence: TGTGCCAGCAGCTTATTTAGCGGGGAGACCCAGTACTTC.

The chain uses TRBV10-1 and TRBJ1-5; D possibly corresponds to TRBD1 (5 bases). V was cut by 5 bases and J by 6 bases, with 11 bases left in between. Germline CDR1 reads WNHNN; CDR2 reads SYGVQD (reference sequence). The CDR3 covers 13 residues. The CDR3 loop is CASSQGFGQPQHF. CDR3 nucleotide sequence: TGCGCCAGCAGTCAGGGATTCGGTCAGCCCCAGCATTTT.

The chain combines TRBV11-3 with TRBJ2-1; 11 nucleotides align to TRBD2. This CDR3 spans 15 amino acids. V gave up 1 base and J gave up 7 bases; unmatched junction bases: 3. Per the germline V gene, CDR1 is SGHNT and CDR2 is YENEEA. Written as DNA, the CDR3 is TGTGCCAGCAGCTTAGGACTAGCGGGGTTTAATGAGCAGTTCTTC. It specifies CASSLGLAGFNEQFF.

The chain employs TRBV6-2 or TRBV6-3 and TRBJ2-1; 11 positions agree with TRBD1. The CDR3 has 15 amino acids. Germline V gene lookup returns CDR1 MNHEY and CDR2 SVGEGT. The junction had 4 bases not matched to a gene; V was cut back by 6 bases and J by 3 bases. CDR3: CASSPGTGGYNEQFF. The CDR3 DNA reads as TGTGCCAGCAGCCCCGGGACAGGGGGCTACAATGAGCAGTTCTTC.

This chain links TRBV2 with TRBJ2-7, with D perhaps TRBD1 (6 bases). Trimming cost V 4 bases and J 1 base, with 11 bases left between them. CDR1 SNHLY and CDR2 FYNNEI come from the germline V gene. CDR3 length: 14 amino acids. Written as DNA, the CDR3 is TGTGCCAGCAGTGTAAACAGGGAGTCCTACGAGCAGTACTTC. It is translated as CASSVNRESYEQYF. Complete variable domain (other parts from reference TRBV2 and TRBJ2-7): EPEVTQTPSHQVTQMGQEVILRCVPISNHLYFYWYRQILGQKVEFLVSFYNNEISEKSEIFDDQFSVERPDGSNFTLKIRSTKLEDSAMYFCASSVNRESYEQYFGPGTRLTVT.

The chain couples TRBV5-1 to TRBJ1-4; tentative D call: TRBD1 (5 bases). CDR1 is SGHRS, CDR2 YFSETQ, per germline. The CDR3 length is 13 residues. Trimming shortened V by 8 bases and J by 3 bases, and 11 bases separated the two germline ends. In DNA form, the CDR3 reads TGCGCCAGTCGACAGAGGCCTAATGAAAAACTGTTTTTT. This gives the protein CASRQRPNEKLFF.

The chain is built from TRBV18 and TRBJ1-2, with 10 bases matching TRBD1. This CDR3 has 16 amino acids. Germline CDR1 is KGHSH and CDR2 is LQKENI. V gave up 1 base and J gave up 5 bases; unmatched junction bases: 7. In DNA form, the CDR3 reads TGTGCCAGCTCACCACTTTCCGGGACAGGGGATTATGGCTACACCTTC. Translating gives CASSPLSGTGDYGYTF.

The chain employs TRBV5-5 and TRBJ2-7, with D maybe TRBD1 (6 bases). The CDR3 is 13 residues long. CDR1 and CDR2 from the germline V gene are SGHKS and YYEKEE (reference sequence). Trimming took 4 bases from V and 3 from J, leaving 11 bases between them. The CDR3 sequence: CASSLTGFYEQYF. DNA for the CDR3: TGTGCCAGCAGCCTAACAGGGTTCTACGAGCAGTACTTC.

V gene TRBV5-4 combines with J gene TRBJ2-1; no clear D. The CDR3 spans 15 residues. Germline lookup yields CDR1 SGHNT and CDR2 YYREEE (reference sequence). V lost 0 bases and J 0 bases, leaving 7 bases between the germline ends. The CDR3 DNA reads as TGTGCCAGCAGCTTGGGGGGAAACTCCTACAATGAGCAGTTCTTC. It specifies CASSLGGNSYNEQFF.

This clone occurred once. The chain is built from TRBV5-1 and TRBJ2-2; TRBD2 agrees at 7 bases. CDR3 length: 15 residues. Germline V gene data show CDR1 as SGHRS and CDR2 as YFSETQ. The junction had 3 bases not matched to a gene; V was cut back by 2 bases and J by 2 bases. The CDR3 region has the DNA TGCGCCAGCAGCTTCAGCGGGATCAACACCGGGGAGCTGTTTTTT. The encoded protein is CASSFSGINTGELFF. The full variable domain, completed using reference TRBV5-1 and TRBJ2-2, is KAGVTQTPRYLIKTRGQQVTLSCSPISGHRSVSWYQQTPGQGLQFLFEYFSETQRNKGNFPGRFSGRQFSNSRSEMNVSTLELGDSALYLCASSFSGINTGELFFGEGSRLTVL.

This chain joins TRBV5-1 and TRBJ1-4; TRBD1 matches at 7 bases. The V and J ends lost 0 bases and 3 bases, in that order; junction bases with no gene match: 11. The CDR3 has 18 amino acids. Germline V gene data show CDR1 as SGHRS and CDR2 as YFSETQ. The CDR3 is CASSLARGGVRSNEKLFF. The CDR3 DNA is TGCGCCAGCAGCTTGGCCAGGGGGGGAGTACGATCTAATGAAAAACTGTTTTTT.